The subject of this entry is one T cell receptor (beta chain). Its antigen is undetermined. The sample originates from a study of radiation and T cells in renal cell carcinoma. Profiled with immunoSEQ multiplex PCR; TCRdb holds only in-frame clones, not every one. The sample has 12,000 to 15,000 clones; roughly three fifths are singletons. Treatment described: treatment-naive control, cytoreductive nephrectomy. Study-level findings and limits: Dominant CDR3 motifs occupied more repertoire in irradiated than control tumors.

This sequence originates from a man between 50 and 59 years old with renal cell carcinoma. The source was tumor tissue, collected from a patient whose treatment was nephrectomy without radiotherapy.

The CDR3 region is CASRVDRDGVAFF. In DNA, the CDR3 is TGCGCCAGCAGGGTGGACAGGGACGGGGTCGCTTTCTTT. This sequence joins TRBV5-1 and TRBJ1-1, with 8 bases that match TRBD1. There are 13 residues in the CDR3. J lost 11 bases, V lost 5 bases, and 11 bases had no gene match. Per the germline V gene, CDR1 is SGHRS and CDR2 is YFSETQ.